Listed here are 2 T cell receptor beta chains from one sample, sequenced in a study of human T cells and chemical hapten exposure. As for time point: healthy volunteer bleed at 6 weeks. Whole blood, unfractionated, served as the material for total RNA extraction. MiXCR was run by TCRdb on the RACE reads, yielding one entry per CDR3 protein. The sample holds 65,000 to 95,000 distinct CDR3 sequences, 8.6% seen once. Sequencing input: whole blood. Receptor source: a female donor in good health. Some clones in this sample may be carry-over from other donors' samples.

This clonotype was detected ten times or more. The chain is built from TRBV2 and TRBJ2-2; the match to TRBD2 covers 8 bases. The CDR3 extends over 14 amino acids. Germline trimming cut 6 bases from V and 7 bases from J; bases unmatched to any gene: 7. Per germline, CDR1 SNHLY and CDR2 FYNNEI. CDR3 nucleotides: TGTGCCAGCAGGGAATATCTAGCGGGCGGGGAGCTGTTTTTT. Translating gives CASREYLAGGELFF.

The rearrangement links TRBV5-4 to TRBJ2-3, with 8 bases fitting TRBD2. CDR1 is SGHNT and CDR2 is YYREEE in the germline V gene (reference sequence). CDR3 length equals 16 residues. The V segment lost 6 bases and the J segment 1 base; nucleotides outside the gene matches: 10. The CDR3 loop reads CASTSPGGGGTDTQYF. In DNA form, the CDR3 reads TGTGCCAGCACCTCCCCGGGGGGGGGCGGCACAGATACGCAGTATTTT. Based on the CDR3 plus reference TRBV5-4 and TRBJ2-3, the full variable domain is ETGVTQSPTHLIKTRGQQVTLRCSSQSGHNTVSWYQQALGQGPQFIFQYYREEENGRGNFPPRFSGLQFPNYSSELNVNALELDDSALYLCASTSPGGGGTDTQYFGPGTRLTVL.